This T cell receptor beta chain derives from a study of blood T cell repertoires in COVID-19. Using immunoSEQ multiplex PCR, the repertoire was profiled, and TCRdb retains in-frame clones only, with some absent. The sample contains roughly 140,000 clones, around 80% of which appear only once. Participants, roughly 18 to 100 years old, spanned about 26 US areas. CDR3 length: 14 residues. V gave up 5 bases and J gave up 7 bases; unmatched junction bases: 9. Germline CDR1 is SGHRS and CDR2 is YFSETQ. The rearrangement joins TRBV5-1 to TRBJ1-1, with 9 nucleotides matching TRBD1. This sequence was found in a man aged 45 to 65 who had recovered from COVID-19. Sample: PBMCs or T cells enriched from blood (not recorded which). CDR3 DNA: TGCGCCAGCAGGTACATGGACAGGGGAGGTGAAGCTTTCTTT. This translates into CASRYMDRGGEAFF.